Presented here are 7 T cell receptor beta chains from one specimen sequenced in a study of CD8 T cells in Susac syndrome. It was with random hexamers that 0.5 to 1 ug RNA was reverse transcribed. Each CDR3 protein gets one entry after TCRdb re-called the immunoSEQ multiplex PCR reads with MiXCR. The sample has 160,000 or so distinct CDR3 sequences, around 93% seen once; the top ten hold 0.13%. Sequencing was done on a sample of CD4+ T cells from PBMCs. These receptor sequences come from a human donor in good health.

The gene calls are TRBV29-1 and TRBJ1-1, with D unclear. The V end lost 4 bases, the J end lost 11 bases, and 14 bases lay between the germline ends. The CDR3 runs 11 residues. The germline CDR1 and CDR2 sequences are SQVTM and ANQGSEA. The CDR3 bases are TGCAGCGTTGTTCGGCAAAGGGAGGCTTTCTTT. Translation gives CSVVRQREAFF.

The chain recombines TRBV5-1 with TRBJ2-5, with TRBD1 matching 8 bases. The V segment lost 5 bases and the J segment 8 bases; nucleotides outside the gene matches: 11. The CDR3 spans 14 residues. The germline V gene has CDR1 SGHRS and CDR2 YFSETQ. This CDR3 is CASRRDSGGRTQYF. The CDR3, as DNA: TGCGCCAGCAGACGGGACTCAGGGGGCCGCACCCAGTACTTC.

The chain uses TRBV27 and TRBJ1-2, with a possible D match to TRBD1 (6 bases). CDR1 and CDR2 (germline): MNHEY, SMNVEV (reference sequence). V lost 6 bases and J 6 bases, leaving 8 bases between the germline ends. The CDR3 has 11 amino acids. This CDR3 is CASSNRDGYTF. The CDR3 nucleotides are TGTGCCAGCAGCAACAGGGATGGCTACACCTTC.

The V and J genes are TRBV29-1 and TRBJ1-1; 7 positions match TRBD1. V trimming: 7 bases; J trimming: 6 bases; junction bases outside the gene matches: 8. The CDR3 sequence is 12 residues long. Per the germline V gene, CDR1 is SQVTM and CDR2 is ANQGSEA. CDR3 nucleotide sequence: TGCAGCGCCGACAGGGACTCAGCTGAAGCTTTCTTT. This translates into CSADRDSAEAFF.

A single count supports this clonotype. CDR3 residues: CASSFTGGRDDTQYF. For the CDR3, the DNA is TGTGCCAGCAGCTTTACAGGGGGGAGGGACGATACGCAGTATTTT. The rearrangement uses TRBV3-1 and TRBJ2-3; perhaps TRBD1 as D (8 bases). This CDR3 region has 15 residues. CDR1 is LGHDT, CDR2 YNNKEL, per germline (reference sequence). V gave up 5 bases and J gave up 6 bases, with 18 bases separating them.

This chain links TRBV2 with TRBJ2-3; D gene unclear. Germline CDR1 and CDR2: SNHLY and FYNNEI. There are 13 residues in the CDR3. V lost 0 bases and J lost 9, with 10 bases in between. Here the CDR3 reads CASSEAVGITQYF. The CDR3 DNA sequence: TGTGCCAGCAGTGAAGCAGTGGGAATCACGCAGTATTTT.

The rearrangement joins TRBV12-5 to TRBJ1-2; D gene ambiguous. Germline V gives CDR1 LGHNT, CDR2 FRNRAP. The CDR3 covers 15 residues. Trimming took 2 bases from V and 4 from J, leaving 14 bases between them. CDR3 in DNA: TGTGCTAGTGGTTTGACCTCCGACGGACCCTATGGCTACACCTTC. As protein: CASGLTSDGPYGYTF.